Below, 10 T cell receptor beta chains from the same sample are listed, as sequenced in a study of T cells in women clearing cervical HPV infection. The repertoire was sequenced with immunoSEQ multiplex PCR; TCRdb's copy has only in-frame clones and lacks some. The sample's table shows tens of thousands of clones. Source material: blood buffy coat. The receptors come from a woman aged 18 to 75 with a cervical HPV16 infection that either progressed to CIN3+ or cleared (not recorded which).

With regard to this clone: The sequence runs out 3 residues before the end of the CDR3; the remainder is reconstructed from the germline J gene. The V and J genes are TRBV20-1 and TRBJ2-5; D perhaps matches TRBD1 (6 bases). V shed 1 base and J shed 4 bases, with 16 bases lying between them. In germline, CDR1 is DFQATT, CDR2 SNEGSKA (reference sequence). The CDR3 is 15 amino acids. CDR3 sequence: CSARAGASSGETQYF. The covered CDR3 bases are TGCAGTGCTAGAGCAGGGGCTAGCTCGGGAGAGACC.

To note about this clone: The read gets to within 3 residues of the CDR3 end, and the germline J gene fills in the rest. The J gene is TRBJ2-5, the V gene TRBV7-9, with D possibly TRBD1 on 6 matching bases. V lost 5 bases, J lost 5 bases, and 18 bases lay in between. This CDR3 is built from 15 residues. Germline CDR1 is SEHNR and CDR2 is FQNEAQ (reference sequence). The covered CDR3 bases are TGTGCCAGCAGCGCGGAGTGGGGGCGTCAGGAGACC. Translation: CASSAEWGRQET. The full-length CDR3 reads as CASSAEWGRQETQYF.

Concerning this clone: Coverage ceases 3 residues before the CDR3 finishes, and the germline J gene fills in the end. The gene calls are TRBV7-3 and TRBJ2-2; no firm D call. V was cut by 1 base and J by 1 base, with 4 bases left in between. This CDR3 has 14 residues. Looked up from germline, CDR1 is SGHTA and CDR2 is FQGTGA. The CDR3 spells CASSLNGNTGELFF. The DNA read from the CDR3 is TGTGCCAGCAGCTTAAACGGGAACACCGGGGAG. Full variable domain (remainder filled in from reference TRBV7-3 and TRBJ2-2): GAGVSQTPSNKVTEKGKYVELRCDPISGHTALYWYRQSLGQGPEFLIYFQGTGAADDSGLPNDRFFAVRPEGSVSTLKIQRTERGDSAVYLCASSLNGNTGELFFGEGSRLTVL.

Concerning this clone itself: The read terminates 3 residues before the CDR3 end, so the remaining end is supplied by the germline J gene. The chain links TRBV19 to TRBJ1-2; 7 bases line up with TRBD1. The CDR3 is made up of 14 amino acids. Looked up from germline, CDR1 is LNHDA and CDR2 is SQIVND (reference sequence). CDR3 DNA (partial): TGTGCCAGTAGTATCGGGACAGACTCCTACGAC. Translation gives CASSIGTDSYD. The CDR3 as a whole reads CASSIGTDSYDYTF.

Notes on this clone: The read terminates 3 residues ahead of where the CDR3 ends, so the germline J gene completes it. The J gene is TRBJ2-2, the V gene TRBV7-3, with D possibly TRBD1 on 6 matching bases. Per germline, CDR1 SGHTA and CDR2 FQGTGA. The CDR3 contains 14 residues. V was trimmed by 1 base and J by 6 bases, leaving 9 bases between them. Incomplete CDR3 DNA: TGTGCCAGCAGCTTAAATAGGGGGTCCGGGGAG. Protein product: CASSLNRGSGE. The CDR3 in its entirety is CASSLNRGSGELFF.

About this clone itself: The read finishes 3 residues shy of the CDR3 end, and the germline J gene is used to complete it. The chain is built from TRBV7-8 and TRBJ2-3; TRBD1 might be the D (6 bases). The CDR3 length is 14 residues. The germline V gene has CDR1 SGHVS and CDR2 FQNEAQ. The CDR3 DNA, read in part, is TGTGCCAGCAGCGTTCAGGGGCTCGATCAGCCG. Translation gives CASSVQGLDQP. The entire CDR3 sequence reads CASSVQGLDQPQYF. Looking up the rest from reference TRBV7-8 and TRBJ2-3 gives the full variable domain: GAGVSQSPRYKVAKRGQDVALRCDPISGHVSLFWYQQALGQGPEFLTYFQNEAQLDKSGLPSDRFFAERPEGSVSTLKIQRTQQEDSAVYLCASSVQGLDQPQYFGPGTRLTVL.

This clone is classed as medium-sized by frequency. The read comes to an end 3 residues before the CDR3 does, leaving the germline J gene to fill in the end. The rearrangement joins TRBV7-4 to TRBJ1-2; the D is unclear. Trimming took 4 bases from V and 5 from J, leaving 8 bases between them. Germline CDR1 reads SGHVT; CDR2 reads SQSDAQ. This CDR3 has 12 residues. CDR3 sequence: CASSSFSYGYTF. The DNA read from the CDR3 is TGTGCCAGCAGCTCTTTCAGTTATGGC. Full variable domain (rest looked up from reference TRBV7-4 and TRBJ1-2): GAGVSQSPRYKVAKRGRDVALRCDSISGHVTLYWYRQTLGQGSEVLTYSQSDAQRDKSGRPSGRFSAERPERSVSTLKIQRTEQGDSAVYLCASSSFSYGYTFGSGTRLTVV.

As for this clone: The read terminates 3 residues before the CDR3 end, so the remaining end is supplied by the germline J gene. This sequence joins TRBV4-1 and TRBJ2-4; tentatively, D is TRBD1 or TRBD2 (5 bases each). The CDR3 loop spans 13 amino acids. Trimming stripped 0 bases from V and 9 bases from J, with 9 bases between. Germline V gives CDR1 MGHRA, CDR2 YSYEKL. The DNA read from the CDR3 is TGCGCCAGCAGCCAAGAGGTGAGGGGCATT. Residues: CASSQEVRGI. The CDR3 as a whole reads CASSQEVRGIQYF.

Turning to this clone: The CDR3 end lies 3 residues beyond the end of the read and is filled in from the germline J gene. The gene calls are TRBV7-2 and TRBJ2-5; 8 positions match TRBD1. V was clipped by 5 bases and J by 3 bases; unmatched bases: 8. The CDR3 is made up of 15 amino acids. Germline loops: CDR1 SGHTA, CDR2 FQGNSA. The CDR3 sequence: CASSPGGRGEETQYF. The part of the CDR3 DNA that was read is TGTGCCAGCAGCCCAGGGGGCAGGGGGGAAGAGACC. The whole variable domain, remainder taken from reference TRBV7-2 and TRBJ2-5, is GAGVSQSPSNKVTEKGKDVELRCDPISGHTALYWYRQSLGQGLEFLIYFQGNSAPDKSGLPSDRFSAERTGGSVSTLTIQRTQQEDSAVYLCASSPGGRGEETQYFGPGTRLLVL.

As for this clone: The CDR3 extends 3 residues past the end of the read, so its final part is completed from the germline J gene. The chain links TRBV20-1 to TRBJ2-1, with 8 bases that match TRBD2. CDR1 and CDR2 (germline): DFQATT, SNEGSKA (reference sequence). The CDR3 has 15 residues. The V segment lost 6 bases and the J segment 0 bases; nucleotides outside the gene matches: 7. CDR3 DNA, as far as it was read: TGCAGTGCGCCACTAGCGGAACACTCCTACAATGAG. Translating it yields CSAPLAEHSYNE. The entire CDR3 reads CSAPLAEHSYNEQFF.